This T cell receptor (beta chain) was obtained from a study of T-cell reconstitution after alpha-beta-depleted transplantation in children. Germline CDR1 SNHLY, CDR2 FYNNEI. Trimming took 3 bases from V and 3 from J; bases not matched to a gene: 1. This CDR3 is built from 13 residues. During its preparation, the TCRbeta library received unique molecular identifiers. TCRdb processed the PCR reads anew with MiXCR; each CDR3 protein has one entry. Counted here are roughly 500,000 distinct CDR3 sequences, 32% occurring once; the ten biggest clones make up 2% to 3%. The sequence was obtained from a human donor who donated a stem cell graft to a child with aplastic anemia. The source material was PBMCs from the stem cell graft donor, sampled from the stem cell graft. This rearrangement joins TRBV2 to TRBJ1-2, with TRBD1 matching 7 bases. CDR3: CASSDRGYYGYTF. CDR3 coding DNA: TGTGCCAGCAGTGACAGGGGGTACTATGGCTACACCTTC.